This TCR beta chain was captured in a study of long-term antiretroviral therapy in people with HIV. Whole-study results and caveats: Clones that expanded before ART (that is, prior to treatment) dominated the repertoire at all time points.

This CDR3 spans 14 amino acids. Germline V gene sequence: CDR1 SGHAT, CDR2 FQNNGV. The ends were cut back, 5 bases at V and 2 bases at J, with 13 bases in the middle. One or more pre-ART and two or more post-ART PBMC samples were available from each donor. The run of the v3.0 immunoSEQ assay was at survey level. TCRdb's table, derived via immunoSEQ multiplex PCR, lists solely in-frame clones and lacks some. There are tens of thousands of clones in the sample; over 70% occur only once, and approximately 7.6% lies in the top ten. This clone appeared a single time. The target antigen is unknown. The material was unsorted PBMCs, obtained 3.1 years after starting antiretroviral therapy. This chain connects TRBV11-2 to TRBJ2-7; D is perhaps TRBD1 (6 bases). This TCR was recovered from a woman in her forties or fifties with HIV. The CDR3, as DNA: TGTGCCAGCAGCCTAGGGACACCAGCCTACGAGCAGTACGTC. This translates into CASSLGTPAYEQYV.